This T cell receptor beta chain originates from a study of blood T cell repertoires in COVID-19. Turning to the study itself: Acute-phase and convalescent COVID-19 samples originated in the United States, Italy and Spain. In each case, the material was cDNA or gDNA derived from T cells, B-cell-depleted T cells, or PBMCs.

The CDR3 contains 12 residues. V trimming: 2 bases; J trimming: 11 bases; junction bases outside the gene matches: 5. Germline CDR1 MDHEN, CDR2 SYDVKM. Per the original data handling: Quantification of nucleated cells was approximated via reference gene primer amplification. Libraries were prepared by immunoSEQ multiplex PCR; TCRdb keeps only in-frame clonotypes and omits some of them. V and J calls and clone size are those listed in that table; D and trimming were worked out from the DNA. The top ten hold 3% to 4% of the sample, which has roughly 86,000 clones, over 80% seen once. V usage is TRBV28 and J usage is TRBJ1-1; 7 bases are a match to TRBD1. This clonotype was sampled from a man between 50 and 59 years old with acute or convalescent COVID-19. The material sequenced was peripheral blood. The CDR3 sequence: CASSLEDRDAFF. Written as DNA, the CDR3 is TGTGCCAGCAGTTTAGAAGACAGGGATGCTTTCTTT.